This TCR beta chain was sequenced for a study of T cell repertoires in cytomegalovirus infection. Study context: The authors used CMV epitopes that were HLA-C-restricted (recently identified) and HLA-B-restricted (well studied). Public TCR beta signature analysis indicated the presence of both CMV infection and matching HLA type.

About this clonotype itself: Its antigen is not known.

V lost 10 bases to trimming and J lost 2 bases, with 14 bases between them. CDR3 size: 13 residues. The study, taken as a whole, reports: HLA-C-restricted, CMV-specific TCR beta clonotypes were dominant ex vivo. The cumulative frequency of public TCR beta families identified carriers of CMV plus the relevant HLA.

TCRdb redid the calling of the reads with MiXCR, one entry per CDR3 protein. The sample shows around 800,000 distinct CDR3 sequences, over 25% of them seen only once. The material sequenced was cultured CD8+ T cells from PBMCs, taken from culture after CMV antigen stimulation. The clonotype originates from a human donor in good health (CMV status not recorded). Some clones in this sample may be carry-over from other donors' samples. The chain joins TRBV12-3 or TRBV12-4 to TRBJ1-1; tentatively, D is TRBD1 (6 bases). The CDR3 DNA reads TGTGCCAACAAACAGGGAGGAAACACTGAAGCTTTCTTT. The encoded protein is CANKQGGNTEAFF.